This T cell receptor (beta chain) was sequenced in a study of shared clonotypes between healthy human individuals. Overall study context: Plates per donor: three CD4 naive, three CD4 memory, two CD8 naive, one CD8 memory. General study results and limits: Naive CD4 clonotypes overlapped across a few donors at roughly 5%. Naive subsets, compared against memory subsets, generally had larger estimated richness values.

Assay used: immunoSEQ multiplex PCR; TCRdb lists only in-frame clones, some missing. The data contain 2,100,000 or so clones, approximately 94% of them singletons. With regard to this clone: Its antigen remains unknown.

Sequences were obtained from naive CD4+ T cells sorted from blood. Subset denoted: CD45RA+ positively selected. The sequence derives from a man in his late teens or twenties in good health.

The CDR3 bases are TGCGCCAGCAGCCCCTCAGGGACTAGCGGATCCTACAATGAGCAGTTCTTC. This encodes CASSPSGTSGSYNEQFF. The V call is TRBV4-1, the J call TRBJ2-1; 11 bases align to TRBD2. CDR1 and CDR2 from the germline V gene are MGHRA and YSYEKL. V was pared by 4 bases and J by 1 base, with 6 bases of the junction left unmatched. The CDR3 has 17 amino acids.